Below are 20 T cell receptor beta chains sequenced from a single sample in a study of OX40 agonist ivuxolimab in advanced cancers. Clones were sequenced by immunoSEQ multiplex PCR, and TCRdb holds only the in-frame ones, with some missing. Here the sample spans tens of thousands of clones, around 94% being singletons. Specimen: CD4+ or CD8+ T cells sorted from blood, collected in a trial of the OX40 agonist ivuxolimab. The source of these receptors is an adult with an advanced solid tumor such as melanoma, head and neck, liver or kidney cancer.

The genes are TRBV6-6 and TRBJ2-7; D may be TRBD1 (6 bases). Germline V gene sequence: CDR1 MNHNY, CDR2 SVGAGI (reference sequence). The CDR3 covers 16 residues. The V and J ends lost 4 bases and 6 bases respectively, with 22 bases between them. The CDR3 is CASSLRSPVLTGEQYF. CDR3 sequence (DNA): TGTGCCAGCAGTTTACGATCCCCTGTCCTGACAGGCGAGCAGTACTTC.

This chain links TRBV19 with TRBJ1-5; D is unresolved. The CDR3 spans 13 residues. The ends were cut back, 5 bases at V and 0 bases at J, with 5 bases in the middle. CDR1 LNHDA and CDR2 SQIVND come from the germline V gene (reference sequence). The CDR3 spells CASSRGSNQPQHF. In DNA, the CDR3 is TGTGCCAGTAGTCGGGGTAGCAATCAGCCCCAGCATTTT. Combining the CDR3 with reference TRBV19 and TRBJ1-5 gives the whole variable domain DGGITQSPKYLFRKEGQNVTLSCEQNLNHDAMYWYRQDPGQGLRLIYYSQIVNDFQKGDIAEGYSVSREKKESFPLTVTSAQKNPTAFYLCASSRGSNQPQHFGDGTRLSIL.

The chain combines TRBV28 with TRBJ1-2; D possibly corresponds to TRBD1 (6 bases). This CDR3 is built from 15 residues. Germline CDR1 MDHEN, CDR2 SYDVKM. The germline V and J ends were trimmed by 4 bases and 8 bases, with 20 bases remaining between them. The CDR3 nucleotides are TGTGCCAGCAGTTCTAGCTTACATACTCAGGGGGGCTACACCTTC. Its translation is CASSSSLHTQGGYTF.

The chain is built from TRBV28 and TRBJ1-2; possibly TRBD1 for D (5 bases). V lost 8 bases and J 6 bases, leaving 16 bases between the germline ends. From germline, CDR1 is MDHEN and CDR2 SYDVKM. CDR3 size: 13 residues. Here the CDR3 reads CASGTPSSNGYTF. The CDR3 DNA reads TGTGCCAGCGGGACCCCGAGCTCTAATGGCTACACCTTC.

The chain has TRBV10-2 and TRBJ2-7, with 7 positions matching TRBD2. V shed 2 bases, J shed 1 base, and the junction held 2 bases outside the gene matches. The CDR3 consists of 14 residues. Germline loops: CDR1 WSHSY, CDR2 SAAADI. The CDR3 region has the DNA TGCGCCAGCAGTGAGGGAGCGGGGTCCTACGAGCAGTACTTC. This gives the protein CASSEGAGSYEQYF.

The J gene is TRBJ2-3, the V gene TRBV9; 8 bases map to TRBD1. The CDR3 consists of 17 residues. The germline gives CDR1 SGDLS, CDR2 YYNGEE. V shed 1 base, J shed 5 bases, and the junction held 12 bases outside the gene matches. CDR3 coding DNA: TGTGCCAGCAGCGTAAGAGGGGGGACAGGCTTCTTAGATACGCAGTATTTT. It codes for CASSVRGGTGFLDTQYF.

The chain employs TRBV9 and TRBJ1-5; D is unclear. Germline-derived CDR1 and CDR2 are SGDLS and YYNGEE. The length of the CDR3 is 14 residues. The germline V and J ends were trimmed by 0 bases and 6 bases, with 10 bases remaining between them. The CDR3, as DNA: TGTGCCAGCAGCGTAGAAGGGAAGAGTCAGCCCCAGCATTTT. Its translation is CASSVEGKSQPQHF.

V and J are TRBV11-2 and TRBJ2-7; no reliable D call. This CDR3 has 12 residues. The V end lost 1 base, the J end lost 2 bases, and 3 bases lay between the germline ends. CDR1 is SGHAT and CDR2 is FQNNGV in the germline V gene. The CDR3 reads CASSLAPYEQYF. The CDR3 nucleotides are TGTGCCAGCAGCTTAGCCCCCTACGAGCAGTACTTC.

The rearrangement joins TRBV4-3 to TRBJ2-5, with TRBD2 as a possible D gene (6 bases). Trimming shortened V by 3 bases and J by 1 base, and 24 bases separated the two germline ends. The CDR3 sequence is 19 residues long. Germline CDR1 LGHNA, CDR2 YSLEER. The CDR3 reads CASSHGPFRDSFLQETQYF. Here the CDR3 DNA reads TGCGCCAGCAGCCATGGACCATTTCGGGACTCCTTTCTCCAAGAGACCCAGTACTTC.

The V call is TRBV7-2, the J call TRBJ2-7; the match to TRBD2 covers 16 bases. The germline CDR1 and CDR2 sequences are SGHTA and FQGNSA. The CDR3 runs 17 residues. Trimming cost V 1 base and J 7 bases; bases outside gene matches: 7. CDR3 in amino acids: CASSLVGTSGGAQEQYF. CDR3 in DNA: TGTGCCAGCAGCTTAGTAGGGACTAGCGGGGGGGCCCAGGAGCAGTACTTC.

This clone was seen just once. The chain combines TRBV7-2 with TRBJ2-7; D is undetermined. Germline CDR1 reads SGHTA; CDR2 reads FQGNSA. This CDR3 spans 12 amino acids. V was shortened by 1 base and J by 6 bases, with 7 bases between the two germline ends. In nucleotides, the CDR3 is TGTGCCAGCAGCTTAGGGGGATCCGAGCAGTACTTC. This translates into CASSLGGSEQYF.

This chain connects TRBV10-3 to TRBJ1-2, with D perhaps TRBD1 (5 bases). V lost 0 bases and J 4 bases, leaving 15 bases between the germline ends. The CDR3 runs to 16 residues. The germline V gene has CDR1 ENHRY and CDR2 SYGVKD. This chain's CDR3 is CAISESQGREFYGYTF. The CDR3 DNA follows: TGTGCCATCAGTGAGTCTCAGGGCAGGGAATTCTATGGCTACACCTTC.

The V gene is TRBV29-1, the J gene TRBJ1-2; D unresolved. V shed 7 bases and J shed 5 bases, with 11 bases lying between them. The CDR3 spans 11 residues. Germline V gene sequence: CDR1 SQVTM, CDR2 ANQGSEA. The chain's CDR3 is CSGQGGYGYTF. CDR3 in DNA: TGCAGCGGTCAAGGTGGATATGGCTACACCTTC.

V gene TRBV4-3 combines with J gene TRBJ2-5, with a weak D call TRBD2 (6 bases). V lost 1 base and J lost 4, with 13 bases in between. The CDR3 length is 15 residues. CDR1 is LGHNA and CDR2 is YSLEER in the germline V gene. This chain's CDR3 is CASSQAGVYGETQYF. CDR3 sequence (DNA): TGCGCCAGCAGCCAAGCGGGGGTATATGGAGAGACCCAGTACTTC.

This chain connects TRBV4-1 to TRBJ2-7; perhaps TRBD1 as D (7 bases). Trimming took 3 bases from V and 0 from J, leaving 21 bases between them. CDR3 length: 18 amino acids. Germline V gene lookup returns CDR1 MGHRA and CDR2 YSYEKL. The CDR3 sequence: CASSHIEGGGTSSYEQYF. The CDR3 DNA sequence: TGCGCCAGCAGCCACATCGAAGGGGGCGGGACGAGCTCCTACGAGCAGTACTTC.

This clone was seen a handful of times. The chain uses TRBV28 and TRBJ1-5; perhaps TRBD1 as D (5 bases). The V gene's germline CDR1 is MDHEN and CDR2 SYDVKM. The V end lost 11 bases, the J end lost 4 bases, and 18 bases lay between the germline ends. The length of the CDR3 is 14 residues. CDR3 sequence reads: CAVNGAFGNQPQHF. CDR3 nucleotide sequence: TGTGCCGTTAACGGGGCTTTCGGAAATCAGCCCCAGCATTTT.

The V and J genes are TRBV10-1 and TRBJ2-2, with D perhaps TRBD1 or TRBD2 (5 bases each). Germline CDR1 WNHNN, CDR2 SYGVQD (reference sequence). Between the trimmed V and J ends, which lost 2 bases and 2 bases, there was a span of 12 bases. The CDR3 spans 16 residues. Here the CDR3 reads CASSEVRGSNTGELFF. CDR3 in DNA: TGCGCCAGCAGTGAGGTTCGGGGCAGTAACACCGGGGAGCTGTTTTTT.

This rearrangement joins TRBV6-5 to TRBJ2-7; 9 bases agree with TRBD2. The V and J ends lost 6 bases and 0 bases, in that order; junction bases with no gene match: 6. This CDR3 has 15 residues. CDR1 MNHEY and CDR2 SVGAGI come from the germline V gene. The CDR3 sequence is CASRISGGFSYEQYF. The CDR3, as DNA: TGTGCCAGCAGGATTAGCGGGGGTTTCTCCTACGAGCAGTACTTC.

This sequence joins TRBV28 and TRBJ1-1; 7 bases align to TRBD1. V lost 6 bases to trimming and J lost 7 bases; unmatched junction nucleotides: 11. Per the germline V gene, CDR1 is MDHEN and CDR2 is SYDVKM. The CDR3 runs 14 residues. The CDR3 sequence is CASSNDRGLGEAFF. The CDR3 region has the DNA TGTGCCAGCAGCAATGATAGGGGGCTAGGTGAAGCTTTCTTT.

The rearrangement uses TRBV6-5 and TRBJ2-7; 10 bases align to TRBD1. CDR3 size: 15 residues. The V gene's germline CDR1 is MNHEY and CDR2 SVGAGI. Trimming took 3 bases from V and 4 from J; bases not matched to a gene: 6. CDR3 amino acids: CASSYTGTGVYEQYF. CDR3 nucleotide sequence: TGTGCCAGCAGTTATACGGGGACAGGGGTATACGAGCAGTACTTC.